These 14 T cell receptor beta chains came from one sample sequenced in a study of T cells in Graves' hyperthyroidism and ophthalmopathy. RNA transcripts gave rise to amplified TCR beta CDR3 regions. Carried out on the TCR CDR3, a first-round RT-PCR used the HTBI primer set. Each CDR3 protein is one row after TCRdb ran MiXCR on the multiplex PCR reads. The profile shows about 210,000 distinct CDR3 sequences, about 15% of them singletons. Sequenced: blood. The receptors were gathered from a man aged 50-59 years with Graves' hyperthyroidism.

The table lists this clonotype with many counts. The chain is built from TRBV20-1 and TRBJ2-5; 9 bases are shared with TRBD2. The germline V gene encodes CDR1 DFQATT and CDR2 SNEGSKA (reference sequence). CDR3 length equals 15 residues. V was clipped by 3 bases and J by 2 bases; unmatched bases: 7. CDR3: CSARDSGSLQETQYF. The DNA for the CDR3 is TGCAGTGCTAGGGATAGCGGGAGCTTACAAGAGACCCAGTACTTC.

This clonotype was seen more than once but under ten times. DNA of the CDR3: TGCAGTGCTAGACCTCTAGTGGAGAACATTCAGTACTTC. Its translation is CSARPLVENIQYF. The rearrangement links TRBV20-1 to TRBJ2-4; D gene uncertain. Trimming pared 2 bases from V and 7 bases from J, leaving 12 bases between. The CDR3 has 13 amino acids. In germline, CDR1 is DFQATT, CDR2 SNEGSKA (reference sequence).

This clonotype has more than one count but fewer than ten. The J gene is TRBJ2-4, the V gene TRBV6-2 or TRBV6-3; TRBD1 or TRBD2 may be the D gene (5 bases each). This CDR3 is built from 18 residues. Germline V lookup: CDR1 MNHEY, CDR2 SVGEGT. Trimming took off 7 bases at V and 0 bases at J, with 22 bases between the two ends. The CDR3 sequence is CASTPGSYGTEAKNIQYF. The CDR3 region has the DNA TGTGCCAGCACCCCCGGTTCATATGGGACGGAAGCCAAAAACATTCAGTACTTC.

The sample holds many counts of this clonotype. The chain is built from TRBV5-1 and TRBJ2-3; the D is unclear. The V gene's germline CDR1 is SGHRS and CDR2 YFSETQ. This CDR3 comprises 13 residues. The V gene lost 1 base and the J gene lost 3 bases, with 6 bases spanning the gap. The CDR3 sequence is CASSLTVTDTQYF. CDR3 coding DNA: TGCGCCAGCAGCTTGACGGTAACAGATACGCAGTATTTT.

There are many counts of this clonotype. The chain carries TRBV15 and TRBJ2-1; 11 bases are shared with TRBD2. The CDR3 runs to 15 residues. V lost 3 bases to trimming and J lost 13 bases; unmatched junction nucleotides: 11. Germline CDR1 and CDR2: LNHNV and YYDKDF (reference sequence). The CDR3 bases are TGTGCCACCAGCAGCCAGGGACTAGCGGCTCGAGACCAGTTCTTC. This gives the protein CATSSQGLAARDQFF.

The chain couples TRBV20-1 to TRBJ2-3, with D possibly being TRBD2 (6 bases). The V gene's germline CDR1 is DFQATT and CDR2 SNEGSKA (reference sequence). CDR3 size: 15 residues. V was trimmed by 2 bases and J by 4 bases, leaving 16 bases between them. CDR3 sequence: CSARRGSGGADTQYF. In DNA form, the CDR3 reads TGCAGTGCTAGAAGGGGTAGCGGAGGGGCAGATACGCAGTATTTT.

In its sample, this clonotype was seen many times. This chain connects TRBV27 to TRBJ2-1; D may correspond to TRBD1 or TRBD2 (7 bases each). CDR1 and CDR2 (germline): MNHEY, SMNVEV (reference sequence). The CDR3 is 13 amino acids. Trimming shortened V by 5 bases and J by 9 bases, and 14 bases separated the two germline ends. This chain's CDR3 is CASSPPGGGEQFF. In nucleotides, the CDR3 is TGTGCCAGCAGTCCACCAGGGGGGGGTGAGCAGTTCTTC.

V usage is TRBV7-9 and J usage is TRBJ2-1; 14 positions agree with TRBD2. In germline, CDR1 is SEHNR, CDR2 FQNEAQ (reference sequence). Germline trimming cut 5 bases from V and 6 bases from J; bases unmatched to any gene: 12. The CDR3 loop spans 18 amino acids. CDR3 region: CASSLGTSGSVRVNEQFF. CDR3 in DNA: TGTGCCAGCAGCCTAGGGACTAGCGGGAGTGTGAGGGTCAATGAGCAGTTCTTC.

This clonotype was counted between two and nine times. The rearrangement links TRBV19 to TRBJ2-5; D unresolved. The CDR3 extends over 13 amino acids. Trimming removed 1 base at V and 5 bases at J, with 8 bases between. From germline, CDR1 is LNHDA and CDR2 SQIVND (reference sequence). The CDR3: CASSIGPRETQYF. CDR3 DNA sequence: TGTGCCAGTAGTATAGGCCCAAGGGAGACCCAGTACTTC. Based on the CDR3 plus reference TRBV19 and TRBJ2-5, the full variable domain is DGGITQSPKYLFRKEGQNVTLSCEQNLNHDAMYWYRQDPGQGLRLIYYSQIVNDFQKGDIAEGYSVSREKKESFPLTVTSAQKNPTAFYLCASSIGPRETQYFGPGTRLLVL.

At least ten counts were recorded for this clonotype. V usage is TRBV28 and J usage is TRBJ1-5; D is uncertain. V lost 6 bases, J lost 3 bases, and 12 bases lay in between. Germline CDR1 and CDR2: MDHEN and SYDVKM. This CDR3 spans 14 amino acids. Written as DNA, the CDR3 is TGTGCCAGCAGCGCGGTCAATCACAATCAGCCCCAGCATTTT. It codes for CASSAVNHNQPQHF.

The sample holds a few counts of this clonotype. The chain has TRBV19 and TRBJ2-1, with a weak D call TRBD2 (6 bases). Germline values: CDR1 LNHDA, CDR2 SQIVND (reference sequence). This CDR3 has 12 residues. V was pared by 8 bases and J by 4 bases, with 9 bases between. As DNA, the CDR3 is TGTGCCAGTGGTGGGGGGTACAATGAGCAGTTCTTC. Protein sequence: CASGGGYNEQFF.

This rearrangement joins TRBV24-1 to TRBJ2-1, with 10 bases fitting TRBD2. V shed 3 bases and J 5 bases; nucleotides not matched to a gene: 9. Looked up from germline, CDR1 is KGHDR and CDR2 is SFDVKD. The CDR3 extends over 17 amino acids. The CDR3 reads CATSDPKAGGRNNEQFF. The CDR3, as DNA: TGTGCCACCAGTGATCCTAAAGCGGGAGGGCGGAACAATGAGCAGTTCTTC.

This clonotype was recorded only once. The genes are TRBV13 and TRBJ1-4; 8 bases match TRBD1. The CDR3 sequence is 15 residues long. The J segment lost 4 bases and the V segment lost 4 bases, leaving 5 bases of the junction unmatched. Germline V gene sequence: CDR1 PRHDT, CDR2 FYEKMQ (reference sequence). The CDR3 loop is CASSSAGTGNEKLFF. CDR3 in DNA: TGTGCCAGCAGCTCTGCCGGGACAGGTAATGAAAAACTGTTTTTT. Complete variable domain (other parts from reference TRBV13 and TRBJ1-4): AAGVIQSPRHLIKEKRETATLKCYPIPRHDTVYWYQQGPGQDPQFLISFYEKMQSDKGSIPDRFSAQQFSDYHSELNMSSLELGDSALYFCASSSAGTGNEKLFFGSGTQLSVL.

The table lists this clonotype with a few counts. The J gene is TRBJ1-1, the V gene TRBV20-1; D might be TRBD1 (6 bases). The CDR3 has 15 amino acids. Germline values: CDR1 DFQATT, CDR2 SNEGSKA (reference sequence). Between the trimmed V and J ends, which lost 6 bases and 0 bases, there was a span of 17 bases. Written as DNA, the CDR3 is TGCAGTGCCTCGGGACACCGAACTATGAACACTGAAGCTTTCTTT. Its translation is CSASGHRTMNTEAFF.